Listed below are T cell receptor beta chains from one sample, sequenced in a study of blood T cell repertoires in COVID-19. TCRdb keeps only in-frame clones here, not all; method: immunoSEQ multiplex PCR. The sample yields 60,000 to 90,000 clones, 80% to 95% seen once. The sequenced material came from peripheral blood. The receptors come from an elderly woman with acute or convalescent COVID-19. Each CDR3 is given with its conserved first and last residue. D genes are given only for firm matches.

V gene: TRBV2
J gene: TRBJ1-2
D gene: NA
CDR3 protein: CASSAQGPNYGYTF

V gene: TRBV28
J gene: TRBJ1-2
D gene: NA
CDR3 protein: CASSLEGGAIAFGYTF

V gene: TRBV5-8
J gene: TRBJ1-1
D gene: TRBD1
CDR3 protein: CASSWTGVTEAFF

V gene: TRBV11-2
J gene: TRBJ2-4
D gene: TRBD2
CDR3 protein: CASSGLGNIQYF

V gene: TRBV7-9
J gene: TRBJ1-2
D gene: NA
CDR3 protein: CASSRGTNYGYTF

V gene: TRBV10-3
J gene: TRBJ2-1
D gene: NA
CDR3 protein: CAISERSGVLNYNEQFF

V gene: TRBV20-1
J gene: TRBJ2-5
D gene: TRBD2
CDR3 protein: CSASWLAGSRETQYF

V gene: TRBV5-1
J gene: TRBJ2-2
D gene: TRBD1
CDR3 protein: CASSSGTDTGELFF

V gene: TRBV5-8
J gene: TRBJ2-7
D gene: TRBD2
CDR3 protein: CASSLAARRGDYEQYF

V gene: TRBV7-9
J gene: TRBJ2-1
D gene: NA
CDR3 protein: CASSLAGSYNEQFF

V gene: TRBV5-1
J gene: TRBJ2-7
D gene: NA
CDR3 protein: CASTEASSYEQYF

V gene: TRBV19
J gene: TRBJ2-7
D gene: TRBD1
CDR3 protein: CATRQGGYEQYF

V gene: TRBV7-2
J gene: TRBJ1-6
D gene: NA
CDR3 protein: CASSSQGSPLHF

V gene: TRBV6-6
J gene: TRBJ2-1
D gene: TRBD2
CDR3 protein: CASSPAGGRDEQFF

V gene: TRBV6-6
J gene: TRBJ1-6
D gene: TRBD1
CDR3 protein: CASGLGQGASPLHF

V gene: TRBV3-1/TRBV3-2
J gene: TRBJ2-5
D gene: TRBD2
CDR3 protein: CATSLAGGRETQYF

V gene: TRBV7-9
J gene: TRBJ1-2
D gene: NA
CDR3 protein: CASSANYGYTF

V gene: TRBV7-2
J gene: TRBJ2-3
D gene: NA
CDR3 protein: CASSLVGIITDTQYF

V gene: TRBV19
J gene: TRBJ1-5
D gene: NA
CDR3 protein: CASSPTGRHSNQPQHF

V gene: TRBV19
J gene: TRBJ2-2
D gene: NA
CDR3 protein: CASSILTNTGELFF

V gene: TRBV19
J gene: TRBJ1-1
D gene: NA
CDR3 protein: CASSSTGSPEAFF

V gene: TRBV18
J gene: TRBJ2-5
D gene: NA
CDR3 protein: CATYGSSGETQYF

V gene: TRBV6-1
J gene: TRBJ1-1
D gene: NA
CDR3 protein: CASSEVGLSNTEAFF

V gene: TRBV19
J gene: TRBJ1-2
D gene: NA
CDR3 protein: CASSRRGRNGYTF

V gene: TRBV28
J gene: TRBJ2-3
D gene: TRBD2
CDR3 protein: CASISPTSGGLYTQYF

V gene: TRBV7-3
J gene: TRBJ2-6
D gene: TRBD1
CDR3 protein: CASSLGGQAPPSGANVLTF

V gene: TRBV18
J gene: TRBJ2-7
D gene: NA
CDR3 protein: CASSPTSYEQYF

V gene: TRBV5-1
J gene: TRBJ1-2
D gene: TRBD1
CDR3 protein: CASSDGNRGLGYGYTF

V gene: TRBV9
J gene: TRBJ2-7
D gene: NA
CDR3 protein: CASSVDWGGEQYF

V gene: TRBV4-1
J gene: TRBJ1-5
D gene: NA
CDR3 protein: CASSQAWDGTFSNQPQHF

V gene: TRBV10-3
J gene: TRBJ2-1
D gene: NA
CDR3 protein: CAISESRLVTYNEQFF

V gene: TRBV10-3
J gene: TRBJ1-4
D gene: NA
CDR3 protein: CAIKDRNEKLFF

V gene: TRBV19
J gene: TRBJ2-5
D gene: TRBD2
CDR3 protein: CASSRGRGETQYF

V gene: TRBV19
J gene: TRBJ1-3
D gene: NA
CDR3 protein: CASSPPRQMSGNTIYF

V gene: TRBV5-6
J gene: TRBJ1-6
D gene: NA
CDR3 protein: CASRSRTERNSPLHF

V gene: TRBV27
J gene: TRBJ1-3
D gene: TRBD1
CDR3 protein: CASSLTGSGNTIYF

V gene: TRBV7-2
J gene: TRBJ1-1
D gene: TRBD1
CDR3 protein: CASSFRGRGTEAFF

V gene: TRBV7-9
J gene: TRBJ1-6
D gene: NA
CDR3 protein: CASSVLAGETSPLHF

V gene: TRBV4-3
J gene: TRBJ1-3
D gene: TRBD1
CDR3 protein: CASSHDRAEGNTIYF

V gene: TRBV19
J gene: TRBJ1-3
D gene: NA
CDR3 protein: CASSMGRLSGNTIYF

V gene: TRBV18
J gene: TRBJ2-1
D gene: NA
CDR3 protein: CASSATLGNEQFF

V gene: TRBV9
J gene: TRBJ2-7
D gene: NA
CDR3 protein: CASSGGGTIGRYEQYF

V gene: TRBV27
J gene: TRBJ1-2
D gene: NA
CDR3 protein: CASSWGRPGTDYGYTF

V gene: TRBV9
J gene: TRBJ1-5
D gene: NA
CDR3 protein: CASPVLQPQHF

V gene: TRBV21-1
J gene: TRBJ2-1
D gene: NA
CDR3 protein: CASSKVSGRSYNEQFF

V gene: TRBV19
J gene: TRBJ1-2
D gene: TRBD1
CDR3 protein: CASLRQGLNYGYTF

V gene: TRBV7-6
J gene: TRBJ2-6
D gene: TRBD1
CDR3 protein: CASSKTGQVRPGANVLTF

V gene: TRBV4-3
J gene: TRBJ2-2
D gene: NA
CDR3 protein: CASSQDQSGGVGTGELFF

V gene: TRBV25-1
J gene: TRBJ1-2
D gene: NA
CDR3 protein: CASSDPRRGTNYGYTF

V gene: TRBV18
J gene: TRBJ2-1
D gene: NA
CDR3 protein: CASSPKVAGYNEQFF

V gene: TRBV29-1
J gene: TRBJ1-1
D gene: NA
CDR3 protein: CSVGTRRTEAFF

V gene: TRBV5-1
J gene: TRBJ1-2
D gene: TRBD1
CDR3 protein: CASSPENRGGGYTF

V gene: TRBV2
J gene: TRBJ2-5
D gene: NA
CDR3 protein: CASTRGGKGETQYF

V gene: TRBV5-1
J gene: TRBJ1-3
D gene: NA
CDR3 protein: CASSLEGNRNTIYF

V gene: TRBV6-5
J gene: TRBJ1-4
D gene: NA
CDR3 protein: CASSLQEANEKLFF

V gene: TRBV28
J gene: TRBJ2-1
D gene: NA
CDR3 protein: CASRAGRGEQFF

V gene: TRBV5-1
J gene: TRBJ1-6
D gene: TRBD1
CDR3 protein: CASSLQGYNSPLHF

V gene: TRBV5-6
J gene: TRBJ1-2
D gene: NA
CDR3 protein: CASTTVSGSYGYTF

V gene: TRBV30
J gene: TRBJ1-6
D gene: NA
CDR3 protein: CAWSNQGSYNSPLHF